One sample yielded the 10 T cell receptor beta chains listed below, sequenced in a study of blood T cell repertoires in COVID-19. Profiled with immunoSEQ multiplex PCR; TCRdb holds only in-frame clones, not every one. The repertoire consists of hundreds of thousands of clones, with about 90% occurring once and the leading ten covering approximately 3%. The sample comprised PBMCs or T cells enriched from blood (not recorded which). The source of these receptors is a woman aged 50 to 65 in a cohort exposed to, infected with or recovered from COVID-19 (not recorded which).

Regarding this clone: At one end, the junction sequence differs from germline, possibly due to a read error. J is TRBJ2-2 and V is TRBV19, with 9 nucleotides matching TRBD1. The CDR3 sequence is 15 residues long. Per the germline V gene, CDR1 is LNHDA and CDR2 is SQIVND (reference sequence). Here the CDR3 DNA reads TGTGCCAGTAGGATAGGACAGGGGATCACCGGGGAGCTGTTTTTT. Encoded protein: CASRIGQGITGELFF.

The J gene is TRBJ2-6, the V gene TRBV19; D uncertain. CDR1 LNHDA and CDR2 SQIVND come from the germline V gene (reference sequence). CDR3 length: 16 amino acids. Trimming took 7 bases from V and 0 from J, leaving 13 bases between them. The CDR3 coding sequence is TGTGCCAGTACCCCGGGTGCTCACTCTGGGGCCAACGTCCTGACTTTC. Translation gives CASTPGAHSGANVLTF.

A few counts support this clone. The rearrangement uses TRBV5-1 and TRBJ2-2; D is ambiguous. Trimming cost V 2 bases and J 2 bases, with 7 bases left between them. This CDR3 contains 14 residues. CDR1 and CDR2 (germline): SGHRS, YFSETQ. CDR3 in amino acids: CASSFETNTGELFF. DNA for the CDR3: TGCGCCAGCAGCTTCGAGACTAACACCGGGGAGCTGTTTTTT.

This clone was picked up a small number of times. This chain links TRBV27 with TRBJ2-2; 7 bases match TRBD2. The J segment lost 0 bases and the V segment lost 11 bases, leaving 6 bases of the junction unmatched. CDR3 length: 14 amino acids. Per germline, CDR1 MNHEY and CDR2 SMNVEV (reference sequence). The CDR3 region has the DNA TGTGCCGTCCGGCGGGGGTCGAACACCGGGGAGCTGTTTTTT. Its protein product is CAVRRGSNTGELFF.

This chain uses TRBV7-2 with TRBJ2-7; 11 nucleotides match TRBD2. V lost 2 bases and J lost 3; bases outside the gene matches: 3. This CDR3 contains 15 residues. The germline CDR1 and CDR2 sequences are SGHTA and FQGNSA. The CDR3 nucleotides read TGTGCCAGCAGCTTAAGTAGCGGGGGGGACTACGAGCAGTACTTC. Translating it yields CASSLSSGGDYEQYF.

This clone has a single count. CDR3 sequence reads: CASSERGLTYEQYF. The CDR3 DNA reads as TGTGCCAGCAGTGAACGTGGCCTCACCTACGAGCAGTACTTC. The rearrangement links TRBV6-1 to TRBJ2-7; D ambiguous. Germline lookup yields CDR1 MNHNS and CDR2 SASEGT. The V end was cut by 2 bases, the J end by 2 bases, with 10 bases between. The CDR3 length is 14 residues.

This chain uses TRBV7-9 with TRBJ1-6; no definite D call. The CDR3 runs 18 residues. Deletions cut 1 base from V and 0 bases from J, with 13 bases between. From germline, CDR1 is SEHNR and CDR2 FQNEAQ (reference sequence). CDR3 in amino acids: CASSLGVGASSYNSPLHF. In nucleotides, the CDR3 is TGTGCCAGCAGCTTAGGAGTTGGAGCCAGCTCCTATAATTCACCCCTCCACTTT.

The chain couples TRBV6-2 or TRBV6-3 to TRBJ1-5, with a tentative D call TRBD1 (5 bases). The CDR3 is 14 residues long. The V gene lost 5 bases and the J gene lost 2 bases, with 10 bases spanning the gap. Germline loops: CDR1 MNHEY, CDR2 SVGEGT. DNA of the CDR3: TGTGCCAGCAGTCAGGGTTTAGGCAATCAGCCCCAGCATTTT. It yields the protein CASSQGLGNQPQHF.

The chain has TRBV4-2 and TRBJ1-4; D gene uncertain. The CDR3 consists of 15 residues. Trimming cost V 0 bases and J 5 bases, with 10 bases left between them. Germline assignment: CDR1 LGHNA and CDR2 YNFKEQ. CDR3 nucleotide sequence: TGTGCCAGCAGCCAAGAGACTAGGAGGAATGAAAAACTGTTTTTT. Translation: CASSQETRRNEKLFF.

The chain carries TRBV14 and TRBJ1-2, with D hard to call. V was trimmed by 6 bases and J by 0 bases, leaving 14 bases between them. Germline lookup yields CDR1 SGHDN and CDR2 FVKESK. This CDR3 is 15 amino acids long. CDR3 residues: CASSHGPLANYGYTF. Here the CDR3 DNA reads TGTGCCAGCAGTCATGGCCCCCTTGCTAACTATGGCTACACCTTC.